Each of the 27 T cell receptor beta chains below was sequenced from the same sample in a study of cytomegalovirus exposure and HLA in healthy donors (TCRdb year 2017). The library was produced with the immunoSEQ multiplex PCR assay. For the multiplex PCR, a mixture combining 60 forward primers for TCR Vbeta segments and 13 reverse primers for TCR Jbeta segments was used. The source is immuneACCESS, and TCRdb retained only in-frame sequences with V and J called. Part of the clones is not carried over; for the studies checked, unresolved V genes explain less than half of this, and the remainder is unexplained. The sample contains 100,000 to 150,000 clones, 65% to 75% of them found a single time. The top ten clonotypes cover 5.8% of the sample. Sequencing input: PBMCs. Source of these receptors: a woman between 50 and 59 years old in good health and CMV-seropositive.

This rearrangement joins TRBV6-1 to TRBJ1-5; no clear D. Between the trimmed V and J ends, which lost 11 bases and 0 bases, there was a span of 17 bases. Germline values: CDR1 MNHNS, CDR2 SASEGT. The CDR3 has 15 residues. The CDR3 nucleotides read TGTGCCGGGAGAAGGGCGCACACTAGCAATCAGCCCCAGCATTTT. Encoded protein: CAGRRAHTSNQPQHF.

J is TRBJ1-2 and V is TRBV5-6; 8 positions match TRBD1. Per the germline V gene, CDR1 is SGHDT and CDR2 is YYEEEE. The CDR3 consists of 15 residues. J lost 4 bases, V lost 4 bases, and 9 bases had no gene match. In DNA form, the CDR3 reads TGTGCCAGCAGCGGGGGACAGGACTCTTTCTATGGCTACACCTTC. This encodes CASSGGQDSFYGYTF.

This sequence joins TRBV6-1 and TRBJ2-5; possibly TRBD2 for D (6 bases). Germline V CDR1 and CDR2: MNHNS, SASEGT. V lost 3 bases and J 9 bases, leaving 14 bases between the germline ends. The CDR3 totals 13 residues. CDR3 sequence reads: CASSEDGGGAQYF. The DNA for the CDR3 is TGTGCCAGCAGTGAGGACGGTGGAGGGGCCCAGTACTTC.

This clone occurred a few times. The chain couples TRBV11-2 to TRBJ1-6; D unclear. The V gene's germline CDR1 is SGHAT and CDR2 FQNNGV. The V end was cut by 0 bases, the J end by 10 bases, with 13 bases between. The CDR3 runs to 15 residues. CDR3 sequence reads: CASSLDRSWASPLHF. CDR3 bases: TGTGCCAGCAGCTTAGATCGGTCGTGGGCATCACCCCTCCACTTT.

The V gene is TRBV6-1, the J gene TRBJ1-1; no clear D gene. This CDR3 is 13 amino acids long. Germline assignment: CDR1 MNHNS and CDR2 SASEGT. V was pared by 4 bases and J by 4 bases, with 10 bases between. The DNA for the CDR3 is TGTGCCAGCAGTGGTGCCGGGTTCACTGAAGCTTTCTTT. Protein: CASSGAGFTEAFF.

This chain joins TRBV6-1 and TRBJ2-2; TRBD2 matches 8 bases. CDR3 length: 16 amino acids. The V gene's germline CDR1 is MNHNS and CDR2 SASEGT. The V segment lost 0 bases and the J segment 5 bases; nucleotides outside the gene matches: 5. CDR3 region: CASSEALVAGTGELFF. Written as DNA, the CDR3 is TGTGCCAGCAGTGAAGCGCTTGTAGCGGGGACCGGGGAGCTGTTTTTT.

This sequence joins TRBV19 and TRBJ1-1; perhaps TRBD1 as D (5 bases). There are 15 residues in the CDR3. Germline-derived CDR1 and CDR2 are LNHDA and SQIVND (reference sequence). V was trimmed by 2 bases and J by 3 bases, leaving 13 bases between them. The CDR3 DNA reads as TGTGCCAGTAGTATACGGGGCGGGGGTGACACTGAAGCTTTCTTT. Its protein product is CASSIRGGGDTEAFF. Supplemented by reference TRBV19 and TRBJ1-1, the full variable domain reads DGGITQSPKYLFRKEGQNVTLSCEQNLNHDAMYWYRQDPGQGLRLIYYSQIVNDFQKGDIAEGYSVSREKKESFPLTVTSAQKNPTAFYLCASSIRGGGDTEAFFGQGTRLTVV.

The rearrangement uses TRBV6-5 and TRBJ1-1, with a tentative D call TRBD1 (5 bases). V was shortened by 6 bases and J by 1 base, with 15 bases between the two germline ends. The CDR3 has 15 residues. The V gene's germline CDR1 is MNHEY and CDR2 SVGAGI. The CDR3 DNA reads TGTGCCAGCAGACCACCCCGGGGGGGGAACACTGAAGCTTTCTTT. Translating it yields CASRPPRGGNTEAFF.

Here the CDR3 DNA reads TGTGCCAGCAGCTTAGTGGGCAGGGGCGGTTCACCCCTCCACTTT. Protein: CASSLVGRGGSPLHF. The chain employs TRBV7-8 and TRBJ1-6; a possible D gene is TRBD1 (6 bases). Germline assignment: CDR1 SGHVS and CDR2 FQNEAQ. The V end lost 1 base, the J end lost 9 bases, and 13 bases lay between the germline ends. The CDR3 consists of 15 residues. Filled out from reference TRBV7-8 and TRBJ1-6, the complete variable domain reads GAGVSQSPRYKVAKRGQDVALRCDPISGHVSLFWYQQALGQGPEFLTYFQNEAQLDKSGLPSDRFFAERPEGSVSTLKIQRTQQEDSAVYLCASSLVGRGGSPLHFGNGTRLTVT.

This clone appeared a few times. The chain links TRBV5-5 to TRBJ2-5; possible D gene TRBD2, 6 bases. Germline V gene lookup returns CDR1 SGHKS and CDR2 YYEKEE (reference sequence). V was clipped by 0 bases and J by 1 base, with 10 bases between them. The CDR3 loop spans 15 amino acids. The CDR3 DNA sequence: TGTGCCAGCAGCTTGGTGGGGGGACCCCAAGAGACCCAGTACTTC. Translated: CASSLVGGPQETQYF.

This clone was recorded only once. The J gene is TRBJ2-3, the V gene TRBV29-1; 8 bases match TRBD1. Germline loops: CDR1 SQVTM, CDR2 ANQGSEA. The trim removed 5 bases at V and 5 bases at J, leaving 12 bases unmatched. The CDR3 consists of 15 residues. In DNA form, the CDR3 reads TGCAGCGTTAGGGGGAGACAGGGGCTGGGAGATACGCAGTATTTT. Residues: CSVRGRQGLGDTQYF.

The chain carries TRBV19 and TRBJ2-4; the match to TRBD1 covers 9 bases. V was pared by 8 bases and J by 7 bases, with 9 bases of the junction left unmatched. The CDR3 runs to 14 residues. Germline CDR1 is LNHDA and CDR2 is SQIVND (reference sequence). CDR3 region: CASATGGDPNIQYF. In DNA, the CDR3 is TGTGCCAGTGCTACAGGGGGCGATCCCAACATTCAGTACTTC.

In nucleotides, the CDR3 is TGCGCCAGCAGTGACAACTCCAATCAGCCCCAGCATTTT. Residues: CASSDNSNQPQHF. The chain links TRBV10-1 to TRBJ1-5, with D uncertain. The germline V gene has CDR1 WNHNN and CDR2 SYGVQD (reference sequence). The CDR3 covers 13 residues. V was shortened by 3 bases and J by 3 bases, with 6 bases between the two germline ends.

CDR3 coding DNA: TGTGCCAGCAGCTTCGGAGTTGCCTACGAGCAGTACTTC. It codes for CASSFGVAYEQYF. The rearrangement joins TRBV28 to TRBJ2-7, with D hard to call. The CDR3 spans 13 residues. Germline V lookup: CDR1 MDHEN, CDR2 SYDVKM. Trimming took off 6 bases at V and 2 bases at J, with 11 bases between the two ends.

The chain uses TRBV5-5 and TRBJ1-2; D might be TRBD1 (5 bases). Trimming stripped 1 base from V and 1 base from J, with 11 bases between. CDR3 length equals 15 residues. The V gene's germline CDR1 is SGHKS and CDR2 YYEKEE (reference sequence). CDR3 coding DNA: TGTGCCAGCAGCTTGCAGGCAGGGCTTAACTATGGCTACACCTTC. Translation gives CASSLQAGLNYGYTF.

The genes are TRBV6-5 and TRBJ1-2; D not resolved. The V end was cut by 2 bases, the J end by 3 bases, with 7 bases between. The CDR3 sequence is 13 residues long. CDR1 and CDR2 from the germline V gene are MNHEY and SVGAGI. The CDR3 spells CASSYGEDYGYTF. In DNA form, the CDR3 reads TGTGCCAGCAGTTACGGGGAGGACTATGGCTACACCTTC.

The chain uses TRBV6-6 and TRBJ2-6; TRBD2 aligns across 7 bases. This CDR3 comprises 15 residues. The V gene end was trimmed by 7 bases and the J gene end by 3 bases; junction bases not matched to a gene: 6. CDR1 is MNHNY and CDR2 is SVGAGI in the germline V gene (reference sequence). The CDR3 DNA follows: TGTGCCAGCATAGGGAGGGGCCGTGGGGCCAACGTCCTGACTTTC. Protein: CASIGRGRGANVLTF.

The chain uses TRBV4-1 and TRBJ1-5; TRBD1 is a possible D gene (5 bases). The germline V gene has CDR1 MGHRA and CDR2 YSYEKL. V lost 3 bases to trimming and J lost 0 bases, with 9 bases between them. The CDR3 runs 15 residues. CDR3 nucleotide sequence: TGCGCCAGCAGCCAGAACAGGAATAGCAATCAGCCCCAGCATTTT. Amino acid sequence: CASSQNRNSNQPQHF.

The CDR3 nucleotides are TGTGCCAGCAGCGGGGGGGGACAGGGGGCTTTGAACTATGGCTACACCTTC. Its protein product is CASSGGGQGALNYGYTF. The chain joins TRBV5-6 to TRBJ1-2; 12 positions match TRBD1. J lost 2 bases, V lost 4 bases, and 9 bases had no gene match. Germline loops: CDR1 SGHDT, CDR2 YYEEEE. The CDR3 spans 17 residues.

The CDR3 protein is CSGRQGSTEAFF. CDR3 DNA: TGCAGCGGAAGACAGGGGAGTACTGAAGCTTTCTTT. This chain joins TRBV29-1 and TRBJ1-1; 8 bases fit TRBD1. Germline V gene lookup returns CDR1 SQVTM and CDR2 ANQGSEA. V lost 7 bases, J lost 5 bases, and 6 bases stayed unmatched. CDR3 length: 12 residues. The full variable domain, its missing parts supplied by reference TRBV29-1 and TRBJ1-1, is SAVISQKPSRDICQRGTSLTIQCQVDSQVTMMFWYRQQPGQSLTLIATANQGSEATYESGFVIDKFPISRPNLTFSTLTVSNMSPEDSSIYLCSGRQGSTEAFFGQGTRLTVV.

The chain couples TRBV10-3 to TRBJ2-3; TRBD2 might be the D (6 bases). The CDR3 sequence is 13 residues long. Germline CDR1 ENHRY, CDR2 SYGVKD. The germline V and J ends were trimmed by 6 bases and 6 bases, with 13 bases remaining between them. The chain's CDR3 is CAISGVAVDTQYF. The CDR3 DNA is TGTGCCATCAGCGGAGTAGCGGTGGATACGCAGTATTTT.

The CDR3 DNA follows: TGCGCCAGCAGCCCTGGACAGAATGGAAACACCATATATTTT. Translated, it gives CASSPGQNGNTIYF. V is TRBV5-1 and J is TRBJ1-3; possibly TRBD1 for D (6 bases). Germline V gives CDR1 SGHRS, CDR2 YFSETQ. The CDR3 runs to 14 residues. Trimming took 4 bases from V and 3 from J, leaving 11 bases between them. The full variable domain, its missing parts supplied by reference TRBV5-1 and TRBJ1-3, is KAGVTQTPRYLIKTRGQQVTLSCSPISGHRSVSWYQQTPGQGLQFLFEYFSETQRNKGNFPGRFSGRQFSNSRSEMNVSTLELGDSALYLCASSPGQNGNTIYFGEGSWLTVV.

The CDR3 DNA is TGTGCTAGTGGTTGGGCCCACGCGTACAATGAGCAGTTCTTC. It is translated as CASGWAHAYNEQFF. The chain employs TRBV12-5 and TRBJ2-1; D uncertain. Between the trimmed V and J ends, which lost 4 bases and 4 bases, there was a span of 11 bases. Germline CDR1 LGHNT, CDR2 FRNRAP. The CDR3 contains 14 residues.

The genes are TRBV19 and TRBJ2-5; a possible D gene is TRBD2 (5 bases). CDR3 length equals 13 residues. Trimming took 3 bases from V and 5 from J, leaving 10 bases between them. Germline lookup yields CDR1 LNHDA and CDR2 SQIVND (reference sequence). The CDR3: CASSIGGRETQYF. DNA of the CDR3: TGTGCCAGTAGTATCGGAGGTCGGGAGACCCAGTACTTC.

The V and J genes are TRBV7-2 and TRBJ2-3, with 8 nucleotides matching TRBD1. The germline V gene encodes CDR1 SGHTA and CDR2 FQGNSA. The ends lost 3 bases at V and 4 bases at J; junction bases unmatched: 9. The length of the CDR3 is 16 residues. CDR3 amino acids: CASSFGAGGGSDTQYF. The CDR3 DNA follows: TGTGCCAGCAGCTTTGGGGCAGGGGGCGGTTCAGATACGCAGTATTTT.

This sequence joins TRBV11-2 and TRBJ2-2; D is unclear. V was trimmed by 5 bases and J by 9 bases, leaving 10 bases between them. The CDR3 is made up of 12 amino acids. From germline, CDR1 is SGHAT and CDR2 FQNNGV. CDR3 amino acids: CASSLARRELFF. The CDR3 DNA is TGTGCCAGCAGCCTTGCGCGGCGGGAGCTGTTTTTT.

This clone was counted a single time. This chain connects TRBV6-5 to TRBJ1-2; 7 bases are a match to TRBD1. Germline V gives CDR1 MNHEY, CDR2 SVGAGI. The junction had 10 bases not matched to a gene; V was cut back by 5 bases and J by 4 bases. The CDR3 covers 15 residues. The CDR3 region has the DNA TGTGCCAGCAGTCCGGACAGGAACAATTTCTATGGCTACACCTTC. Its translation is CASSPDRNNFYGYTF.